This TCR beta chain was documented in a study of identical twins. With 2 bases removed from V and 6 bases from J, the gap between germline ends came to 7 bases. The germline V gene has CDR1 SEHNR and CDR2 FQNEAQ (reference sequence). The CDR3 length is 13 residues. Each CDR3 protein gets one entry after TCRdb re-called the 5' RACE reads with MiXCR. The sample lists approximately 220,000 distinct CDR3 sequences; approximately 9% were seen once. The sequenced sample consisted of memory (CD45RO+) T cells sorted from blood. V gene TRBV7-9 combines with J gene TRBJ2-2; D not certain. The sequence derives from a young woman in good health. This CDR3 reads CASSLRTAGELFF. The CDR3, as DNA: TGTGCCAGCAGCTTAAGAACTGCCGGGGAGCTGTTTTTT.